Included here is one T cell receptor (beta chain) sequence, with context. Data came from immunoSEQ multiplex PCR; TCRdb stores just in-frame clones and leaves some out. The data show about 2.4 million clones, approximately 94% seen once. V was pared by 9 bases and J by 1 base, with 9 bases between. CDR1 is MNHNY and CDR2 is SVGAGI in the germline V gene (reference sequence). This CDR3 region has 12 residues. These data come from a study of shared clonotypes between healthy human individuals. This sequence was found in a man between 18 and 35 years old in good health. Some clones in this sample may be carry-over from other donors' samples. J is TRBJ1-1 and V is TRBV6-6; D remains unclear. Sequencing was done on a sample of naive CD4+ T cells from PBMCs. As to subset: CD45RA+ positively selected. CDR3 DNA sequence: TGTGCCAGTGGGGTGGCGAACACTGAAGCTTTCTTT. Its protein product is CASGVANTEAFF.